Listed below are T cell receptor beta chains from one sample, sequenced in a study of T cell repertoires in cytomegalovirus infection. TCRdb processed the reads anew with MiXCR; each CDR3 protein has one entry. The repertoire consists of 130,000 or so distinct CDR3 sequences, with under 8% occurring once and the leading ten covering approximately 18%. Sequencing was carried out using PBMCs. Receptor source: a human donor in good health (CMV status not recorded). Some clones in this sample may be carry-over from other donors' samples. Both conserved end residues are part of each CDR3. D genes are given only for firm matches. Size is omitted from some rows. Given values are once, few, many or a class for expanded clones.

d_gene	v_gene	abundance	j_gene	CDR3nt	CDR3aa
NA	TRBV2	many	TRBJ2-2	TGTGCCAGCAGTCGGACGCATGCCGACGGGGAGCTGTTTTTT	CASSRTHADGELFF
TRBD1	TRBV6-8	NA	TRBJ1-1	TGTGCCAGCAGTTACTCGACCAGACAGGGGGACACTGAAGCTTTCTTT	CASSYSTRQGDTEAFF
TRBD2	TRBV7-2	many	TRBJ2-5	TGTGCCAGCAGCTTTGAAGGCGGGGGTCCGGAGACCCAGTACTTC	CASSFEGGGPETQYF
NA	TRBV15	many	TRBJ1-2	TGTGCCACCAGCAACCGACAGGCGATGCAGGGCTACACCTTC	CATSNRQAMQGYTF
TRBD2	TRBV7-2	many	TRBJ2-1	TGTGCCAGCAGCAAAGAGCGGGGGGGCGGGAGCAATGAGCAGTTCTTC	CASSKERGGGSNEQFF
TRBD1	TRBV10-3	many	TRBJ1-1	TGTGCCATCAGTGAGTCGGCGACAGGGGTCACTGAAGCTTTCTTT	CAISESATGVTEAFF
TRBD1	TRBV20-1	NA	TRBJ1-1	TGCAGTGCCATGATGACAGGGGCTGGAAGTGAAGCTTTCTTT	CSAMMTGAGSEAFF
NA	TRBV12-3/TRBV12-4	few	TRBJ1-3	TGTGCCAGCAGGCAGAGAAGCTCTGGAAACACCATATATTTT	CASRQRSSGNTIYF
NA	TRBV19	many	TRBJ1-6	TGTGCCAGTAGTTGGATTAACTCACCCCTCCACTTT	CASSWINSPLHF
NA	TRBV14	many	TRBJ2-3	TGTGCCAGCAGCCTCAACCCGAGAGATACGCAGTATTTT	CASSLNPRDTQYF
TRBD1	TRBV9	few	TRBJ1-1	TGTGCCAGCAGCCCACAGACAGGGACCCCTGAAGCTTTCTTT	CASSPQTGTPEAFF
NA	TRBV12-3/TRBV12-4	many	TRBJ2-7	TGTGCCAGCAGTCCCGGGCCAGGCCCTAGAGGATACTTC	CASSPGPGPRGYF
TRBD1	TRBV7-2	many	TRBJ2-4	TGTGCCAGCAGCCTGCGGGACAGGGGTGCCAAAAACATTCAGTACTTC	CASSLRDRGAKNIQYF
NA	TRBV29-1	few	TRBJ1-5	TGCAGCGTTGGCAGCTTCAGCAATCAGCCCCAGCATTTT	CSVGSFSNQPQHF
NA	TRBV6-1	NA	TRBJ2-1	TGTGCCAGCACCCCTATCCTACGGGGGCCTAAACCTATTTACAATGAGCAGTTCTTC	CASTPILRGPKPIYNEQFF
NA	TRBV29-1	few	TRBJ2-3	TGCAGCATAACCGAGGGGGGGACAGATACGCAGTATTTT	CSITEGGTDTQYF
NA	TRBV6-2/TRBV6-3	many	TRBJ1-5	TGTGCCAGCACCCTTGGGTCAGCAGTTTATCAGCCCCAGCATTTT	CASTLGSAVYQPQHF
TRBD1	TRBV10-1	many	TRBJ2-7	TGCGCCAGCAGTTCCGGGACAGGTAACGAGCAGTACTTC	CASSSGTGNEQYF
TRBD1	TRBV7-8	many	TRBJ2-1	TGTGCCAGCAGCTTAAGGGACAGCGACAATGAGCAGTTCTTC	CASSLRDSDNEQFF
TRBD2	TRBV7-8	many	TRBJ2-5	TGTGCCAGCAGCTTTAGCGGGGGGGAAGAGACCCAGTACTTC	CASSFSGGEETQYF
TRBD2	TRBV7-9	many	TRBJ2-3	TGTGCCAGCAGCACTTCCTCACTAGCGGGGGGAACAGATACGCAGTATTTT	CASSTSSLAGGTDTQYF
NA	TRBV5-1	many	TRBJ2-3	TGCGCCAGCAGCTCACCCCTGTCGGATACGCAGTATTTT	CASSSPLSDTQYF
NA	TRBV20-1	few	TRBJ2-3	TGCAGTGCTAGACCGGGACTGAGCACAGATACGCAGTATTTT	CSARPGLSTDTQYF
NA	TRBV19	many	TRBJ2-5	TGTGCCAGTAGTAAAGACAACAGGGTTGGGGAGACCCAGTACTTC	CASSKDNRVGETQYF
TRBD1	TRBV7-3	NA	TRBJ2-7	TGTGCCAGCAGCCGACAGGGGGGATCCTACGAGCAGTACTTC	CASSRQGGSYEQYF
NA	TRBV27	many	TRBJ1-2	TGTGCCAGCAGTTTGGGGCCCAAACGGGACTATGGCTACACCTTC	CASSLGPKRDYGYTF
TRBD1	TRBV7-2	many	TRBJ1-1	TGTGCCAGCAGCTTAGTCAGGGGGGGGAGGGCTGAAGCTTTCTTT	CASSLVRGGRAEAFF
NA	TRBV7-3	many	TRBJ2-3	TGTGCCAGCAGCGCCACAGCGGGCATCACAGATACGCAGTATTTT	CASSATAGITDTQYF
NA	TRBV27	many	TRBJ2-2	TGTGCCAGCAGTTTGGGGACGTACACCGGGGAGCTGTTTTTT	CASSLGTYTGELFF
NA	TRBV5-6	many	TRBJ2-2	TGTGCCAGCAGCTTGAACCGGCTCGGGGAGCTGTTTTTT	CASSLNRLGELFF
NA	TRBV7-2	many	TRBJ2-3	TGTGCCAGCAGCTTAGCGAGGGGGGGCGCAGATACGCAGTATTTT	CASSLARGGADTQYF
NA	TRBV6-2/TRBV6-3	few	TRBJ1-1	TGTGCCAGCAGTTACACCGGACAGCCAGGGACTGAAGCTTTCTTT	CASSYTGQPGTEAFF
NA	TRBV3-1	NA	TRBJ1-2	TGTGCCAGCAGCCAAGGATCAAACTATGGCTACACCTTC	CASSQGSNYGYTF
NA	TRBV7-2	many	TRBJ1-3	TGTGCCAGCAGCTTAGTGATCGGGGTGGGAAACACCATATATTTT	CASSLVIGVGNTIYF
TRBD2	TRBV27	many	TRBJ2-3	TGTGCCAGCAGGGCGGGGCTAGCGGGGCTAAACTATATCACAGATACGCAGTATTTT	CASRAGLAGLNYITDTQYF
NA	TRBV12-3/TRBV12-4	many	TRBJ1-1	TGTGCCAGCAGTTTCGGTAGACAGCTAGCAGCTTTCTTT	CASSFGRQLAAFF
NA	TRBV7-9	many	TRBJ2-7	TGTGCCAGCAGCCACCTTTCTGGGGCCACCCTCTACGAGCAGTACTTC	CASSHLSGATLYEQYF
TRBD1	TRBV7-2	many	TRBJ1-6	TGTGCCAGCAGCTTAGTCGGCAGGGGGTCACCCCTCCACTTT	CASSLVGRGSPLHF
NA	TRBV7-2	many	TRBJ2-3	TGTGCCAGCAGCTCGATTTACGCAATGACTAGATTAACAGATACGCAGTATTTT	CASSSIYAMTRLTDTQYF
TRBD2	TRBV7-2	many	TRBJ2-3	TGTGCCAGCAGCGCCAGCGGGGGGCCCACAGATACGCAGTATTTT	CASSASGGPTDTQYF
NA	TRBV11-3	many	TRBJ2-3	TGTGCCAGCAGCTTCTCTAGGGTGGATACGCAGTATTTT	CASSFSRVDTQYF
TRBD1	TRBV20-1	few	TRBJ1-5	TGCAGTGCTAGAGTACCGGGACAGGGCATGGATCAGCCCCAGCATTTT	CSARVPGQGMDQPQHF
TRBD1	TRBV12-3/TRBV12-4	many	TRBJ1-5	TGTGCCAGCAGCTGGACAGGGGGCGTCTCTAGCAATCAGCCCCAGCATTTT	CASSWTGGVSSNQPQHF
TRBD1	TRBV5-1	many	TRBJ1-2	TGCGCCAGCAGCTTGGTAGGGACAGGCGGCGATGGCTACACCTTC	CASSLVGTGGDGYTF
NA	TRBV7-9	many	TRBJ2-1	TGTGCCAGCAGCTCCGAGACTAGAGTTTATGTGGATGAGCAGTTCTTC	CASSSETRVYVDEQFF